These T cell receptor beta chains were read from a single sample in a study of blood T cell repertoires in COVID-19. Some clones are missing from TCRdb's copy, which holds only in-frame ones; the method was immunoSEQ multiplex PCR. The data show about 400,000 clones, 87% seen once. Specimen: PBMCs or T cells enriched from blood (not recorded which). These receptors all come from a man aged 35 to 55 in a cohort exposed to, infected with or recovered from COVID-19 (not recorded which). Each CDR3 is given with its conserved first and last residue. A D gene is named only where the DNA matches it firmly. Clone size, where shown, is once, few, many, or a class for clones that have expanded.

TRBJ1-4,-,TRBV3-1/TRBV3-2,-,TGTGCCAGCAGCCAAGATAGCCAGGGCGATGAAAAACTGTTTTTT,CASSQDSQGDEKLFF
TRBJ2-7,-,TRBV7-2,-,TGTGCCAGCAGCTTAGTGGCGGGCGATGCCTACGAGCAGTACTTC,CASSLVAGDAYEQYF
TRBJ2-6,TRBD1,TRBV6-1,-,TGTGCCAGCAGTGGAGAATTAGACAGGGCTGGGGCCAACGTCCTGACTTTC,CASSGELDRAGANVLTF
TRBJ1-1,TRBD1,TRBV30,few,TGTGCCTGGAGTCGTACGAAGACAGGGGGGGGGAACACTGAAGCTTTCTTT,CAWSRTKTGGGNTEAFF
TRBJ2-5,TRBD2,TRBV10-1,-,TGCGCCAGCAGTGACCCGACTAGCGGTCAAGAGACCCAGTACTTC,CASSDPTSGQETQYF
TRBJ1-1,TRBD1,TRBV3-1/TRBV3-2,-,TGTGCCAGCAGCCGGACAGGGTGGACTGAAGCTTTCTTT,CASSRTGWTEAFF
TRBJ1-4,-,TRBV2,-,TGTACCAGCAGCGGGGGGACTAATGAAAAACTGTTTTTT,CTSSGGTNEKLFF
TRBJ2-2,TRBD1,TRBV3-1/TRBV3-2,-,TGTGCCAGCGCGCCGGTCTGGGACAGGCCGAACACCGGGGAGCTGTTTTTT,CASAPVWDRPNTGELFF
TRBJ1-1,TRBD1,TRBV29-1,-,TGCAGCGTCCTCCGACAGGGGGCGTTTGCTGAAGCTTTCTTT,CSVLRQGAFAEAFF
TRBJ2-7,TRBD2,TRBV5-1,-,TGCGCCAGCAGCTTGTGGGAGGGCCCCTTGTACGAGCAGTACTTC,CASSLWEGPLYEQYF
TRBJ2-3,TRBD2,TRBV19,-,TGTGCCAGTAGTTACCAACTAGCGGGTAATGCGGATACGCAGTATTTT,CASSYQLAGNADTQYF
TRBJ1-1,TRBD1,TRBV5-1,-,TGCGCCAGCAGCTGGGACAGGCCCACTGAAGCTTTCTTT,CASSWDRPTEAFF
TRBJ2-7,-,TRBV25-1,-,TGTGCCAGCAGTGTCGGGGGCTCCTACGAGCAGTACTTC,CASSVGGSYEQYF
TRBJ2-6,-,TRBV5-1,-,TGCGCCAGCAGCAACACAGGCTCTGGGGCCAACGTCCTGACTTTC,CASSNTGSGANVLTF
TRBJ2-7,TRBD1,TRBV24-1,-,TGTGCCACCAGTGACAAAGGGACAGGGGGGAGTTCCTACGAGCAGTACTTC,CATSDKGTGGSSYEQYF
TRBJ2-7,TRBD2,TRBV27,-,TGTGCCAGCAGTTTCCTAGCGGGAGGGCCCCACGAGCAGTACTTC,CASSFLAGGPHEQYF
TRBJ1-6,TRBD1,TRBV5-1,-,TGCGCCAGCAGCGCCGGGACAGTTGAACCCCTCCACTTT,CASSAGTVEPLHF
TRBJ2-2,TRBD2,TRBV29-1,-,TGCAGCGTTGGCCCGGGGACTAGCAGAAACACCGGGGAGCTGTTTTTT,CSVGPGTSRNTGELFF
TRBJ2-1,-,TRBV27,-,TGTGCCAGCAGCTATGGACTGAACAATGAGCAGTTCTTC,CASSYGLNNEQFF
TRBJ1-4,-,TRBV9,-,TGTGCCAGCAGCTCGAATACAGGGAGGGGGGTTAATGAAAAACTGTTTTTT,CASSSNTGRGVNEKLFF
TRBJ2-7,-,TRBV24-1,-,TGTGCCACCAGTGACACCAACACCTACGAGCAGTACTTC,CATSDTNTYEQYF
TRBJ2-7,-,TRBV7-9,-,TGTGCCAGCAGCTTAGGTTCCGACTCTAACGAGCAGTACTTC,CASSLGSDSNEQYF
TRBJ2-7,TRBD1,TRBV19,-,TGTGCCAGTAGTATCGGGACGGGACAGGTTAACTACGAGCAGTACTTC,CASSIGTGQVNYEQYF
TRBJ1-5,-,TRBV29-1,-,TGCAGCGTTGAAACAGACAGAAATCAGCCCCAGCATTTT,CSVETDRNQPQHF
TRBJ2-3,-,TRBV2,-,TGTGCCAGCAGTGTTAGAATACTAGACGTGGGAACAGATACGCAGTATTTT,CASSVRILDVGTDTQYF
TRBJ2-1,TRBD2,TRBV5-4,-,TGTGCCAGCAGCTTGGGGGGGACTAGCGGGACCTACAATGAGCAGTTCTTC,CASSLGGTSGTYNEQFF
TRBJ2-4,-,TRBV25-1,-,TGTGCCAGCAGTGAAGTCGGGGGGCTGGGGAACATTCAGTACTTC,CASSEVGGLGNIQYF
TRBJ2-2,-,TRBV10-3,-,TGTGCCATCAGTGACCGCGGGGGCGCGGACACCGGGGAGCTGTTTTTT,CAISDRGGADTGELFF
TRBJ1-6,-,TRBV2,-,TGTGCCAGCAACCCCCTGGGACAAGGCCCTGGGGGTTCACCCCTCCACTTT,CASNPLGQGPGGSPLHF
TRBJ2-5,TRBD1,TRBV5-1,-,TGCGCCAGCAGCTTTCGACAGGGACAAGAGACCCAGTACTTC,CASSFRQGQETQYF
TRBJ2-7,TRBD1,TRBV7-6,-,TGTGCCAGCAGCGAGACGACAGGGGGCTGGGAGCAGTACTTC,CASSETTGGWEQYF
TRBJ2-7,TRBD2,TRBV5-1,few,TGCGCCAGCAGCTCTCCGGGACTAGCGGTTGACGAGCAGTACTTC,CASSSPGLAVDEQYF
TRBJ2-1,-,TRBV24-1,-,TGTGCCACCTCTGACCGGTCGGGCTCCTACAATGAGCAGTTCTTC,CATSDRSGSYNEQFF
TRBJ1-1,TRBD1,TRBV27,-,TGTGCCAGCAGTTCCCCCTTTCTGACAGGGAAAGTTACTGAAGCTTTCTTT,CASSSPFLTGKVTEAFF
TRBJ1-4,TRBD1,TRBV2,-,TGTGCCAGCAGTGTAGGGGGCGGTGAAAAACTGTTTTTT,CASSVGGGEKLFF
TRBJ2-1,TRBD2,TRBV27,-,TGTGCCAGCAGTTGGGGGACTAGCGGGGCGCAGTTCTTC,CASSWGTSGAQFF
TRBJ1-5,TRBD1,TRBV28,-,TGTGCCAGCAGTTCAGGACAGGGGGATCAGCCCCAGCATTTT,CASSSGQGDQPQHF
TRBJ2-7,TRBD1,TRBV7-2,few,TGTGCCAGCAGCTTTCCCGGGACAGGGGGTAGCGAGCAGTACTTC,CASSFPGTGGSEQYF
TRBJ2-7,TRBD2,TRBV3-1/TRBV3-2,-,TGTGCCAGCAGCCAAAATCCGGGACTAGCGGGAGAATTGAAGTACTTC,CASSQNPGLAGELKYF
TRBJ1-2,TRBD1,TRBV6-4,-,TGTGCCAGCAGTGACACAAACAGGGGAGCCGGCTACACCTTC,CASSDTNRGAGYTF
TRBJ2-7,-,TRBV1,-,TGCACCAGCAGCCAAGGGATAGGGGGCAACTACGAGCAGTACTTC,CTSSQGIGGNYEQYF
TRBJ2-1,TRBD2,TRBV28,-,TGTGCCAGCAGCTCCCAAAGCGGGAGGGCCGCCTACAATGAGCAGTTCTTC,CASSSQSGRAAYNEQFF
TRBJ2-3,-,TRBV5-1,-,TGCGCCAGCAGCGGACAGTACCTCACAGATACGCAGTATTTT,CASSGQYLTDTQYF
TRBJ2-2,-,TRBV28,-,TGTGCCAGCTGGGGGGGCGCAGGGACCGGGGAGCTGTTTTTT,CASWGGAGTGELFF
TRBJ2-1,TRBD2,TRBV7-2,-,TGTGCCAGCAGCCCTCGACTAGCGCCAAATGAGCAGTTCTTC,CASSPRLAPNEQFF
TRBJ1-3,TRBD1,TRBV19,-,TGTGCCAGTAGGGAGACAGGGAACACCATATATTTT,CASRETGNTIYF
TRBJ2-1,TRBD2,TRBV3-1/TRBV3-2,once,TGTGCCAGCAGCTCTCGACTAGCTTCGCTCCCGAATGAGCAGTTCTTC,CASSSRLASLPNEQFF
TRBJ2-3,TRBD1,TRBV19,-,TGTGCCAGTAGAGACAGGGTCGGTAAAGATACGCAGTATTTT,CASRDRVGKDTQYF
TRBJ2-7,-,TRBV11-2,-,TGTGCCAGCACCTCGGGAGTTACCCGTTACGAGCAGTACTTC,CASTSGVTRYEQYF
TRBJ2-5,TRBD2,TRBV5-5,-,TGTGCCAGCAGCTTGGAGGGACTAGCGGGAAGAGAGACCCAGTACTTC,CASSLEGLAGRETQYF
TRBJ1-2,-,TRBV6-1,-,TGTGCCAGCAGTGAAACTGGAGGCGATATCTATGGCTACACCTTC,CASSETGGDIYGYTF
TRBJ1-1,-,TRBV30,few,TGTGCCTCGACCAGGGGTCGGAACACTGAAGCTTTCTTT,CASTRGRNTEAFF
TRBJ1-1,-,TRBV6-5,-,TGTGCCAGCAGTTATTCGACAGGAAACACTGAAGCTTTCTTT,CASSYSTGNTEAFF
TRBJ2-1,TRBD1,TRBV5-4,-,TGTGCCAGCACCGGGACAGCCGAGCAGTTCTTC,CASTGTAEQFF
TRBJ2-5,-,TRBV2,-,TGTGCCAGCAGTCAGCCAAGGGGACAAGAGACCCAGTACTTC,CASSQPRGQETQYF
TRBJ2-1,-,TRBV7-6,-,TGTGCCAGCAGCTTAGCCCTCGACAATGAGCAGTTCTTC,CASSLALDNEQFF
TRBJ2-2,TRBD1,TRBV3-1/TRBV3-2,-,TGTGCCAGCAGCCAATCGTTCGGGACAGGGTTCGCCGGGGAGCTGTTTTTT,CASSQSFGTGFAGELFF
TRBJ2-2,TRBD2,TRBV27,-,TGTGCCAGCAGCCAAACTAGCGGGAGAAACACCGGGGAGCTGTTTTTT,CASSQTSGRNTGELFF
TRBJ2-7,-,TRBV2,once,TGTGCCAGCAGTGAACCGCCGGGCTACGAGCAGTACTTC,CASSEPPGYEQYF